The 10 T cell receptor beta chains given below trace back to one sample, sequenced in a study of CD8 T cells in Susac syndrome. An input of about 0.5 to 1 ug of RNA was subjected to reverse transcription using random hexamers. From the immunoSEQ multiplex PCR reads, TCRdb called clonotypes with MiXCR, one entry per CDR3 protein. The data show some 260,000 distinct CDR3 sequences, 80% to 90% seen once. Source material: CD8+ T cells from PBMCs. These receptors originate from a human donor with multiple sclerosis.

This chain joins TRBV12-3 or TRBV12-4 and TRBJ1-2, with D possibly matching TRBD1 (5 bases). There are 14 residues in the CDR3. The ends were cut back, 5 bases at V and 4 bases at J, with 14 bases in the middle. CDR3 nucleotide sequence: TGTGCCAGCAGTCTAAACGCAGGGTTCTATGGCTACACCTTC. Translation: CASSLNAGFYGYTF.

The chain combines TRBV20-1 with TRBJ1-6; 7 bases agree with TRBD1. The CDR3 extends over 14 amino acids. Germline lookup yields CDR1 DFQATT and CDR2 SNEGSKA (reference sequence). V lost 5 bases and J lost 9; bases outside the gene matches: 10. The CDR3 protein is CSAPNRQGASPLHF. The CDR3 DNA follows: TGCAGTGCTCCTAACCGACAGGGTGCTTCACCCCTCCACTTT.

The V and J genes are TRBV5-4 and TRBJ2-5; a weak D match, TRBD1 (6 bases). Germline V gene sequence: CDR1 SGHNT, CDR2 YYREEE (reference sequence). This CDR3 region has 14 residues. Trimming removed 0 bases at V and 4 bases at J, with 10 bases between. In DNA, the CDR3 is TGTGCCAGCAGCTTGGGGGACACCCTAGAGACCCAGTACTTC. Translating gives CASSLGDTLETQYF.

This sequence joins TRBV9 and TRBJ2-5, with D unresolved. V shed 6 bases and J shed 7 bases, with 4 bases lying between them. This CDR3 comprises 9 residues. Germline V gene data show CDR1 as SGDLS and CDR2 as YYNGEE. CDR3 in amino acids: CASIGTQYF. CDR3 nucleotide sequence: TGTGCCAGCATAGGGACCCAGTACTTC.

In nucleotides, the CDR3 is TGTGCCAGCAGCGTAGGCGGGGCCAATATAGATACGCAGTATTTT. Translating it yields CASSVGGANIDTQYF. The gene calls are TRBV9 and TRBJ2-3, with D perhaps TRBD2 (6 bases). Germline V CDR1 and CDR2: SGDLS, YYNGEE. The CDR3 loop spans 15 amino acids. Trimming stripped 0 bases from V and 5 bases from J, with 13 bases between.

This clonotype showed up just once. Here the CDR3 reads CASSSSRSSYEQYF. The CDR3 DNA is TGCGCCAGCAGCTCATCGAGGAGCTCCTACGAGCAGTACTTC. The rearrangement links TRBV5-1 to TRBJ2-7; D is undetermined. Per germline, CDR1 SGHRS and CDR2 YFSETQ. This CDR3 has 14 residues. V was clipped by 3 bases and J by 0 bases, with 10 bases between them.

V gene TRBV27 combines with J gene TRBJ2-1, with TRBD1 identical over 7 bases. Germline values: CDR1 MNHEY, CDR2 SMNVEV (reference sequence). The ends lost 5 bases at V and 7 bases at J; junction bases unmatched: 8. CDR3 length: 14 amino acids. In DNA, the CDR3 is TGTGCCAGCAGTGTAATACAGGGGTGGAATGAGCAGTTCTTC. It yields the protein CASSVIQGWNEQFF.

This clonotype was detected only a few times. The J gene is TRBJ2-7, the V gene TRBV30; D is unclear. Germline loops: CDR1 GTSNPN, CDR2 SVGIG (reference sequence). The CDR3 is 14 residues long. V lost 3 bases, J lost 3 bases, and 15 bases lay in between. The CDR3 nucleotides read TGTGCCTGGAGCCTCGAGGCCAGCCGCTACGAGCAGTACTTC. Protein product: CAWSLEASRYEQYF.

V is TRBV10-3 and J is TRBJ2-6; tentative D call: TRBD2 (6 bases). The CDR3 consists of 19 residues. Looked up from germline, CDR1 is ENHRY and CDR2 is SYGVKD. V was trimmed by 0 bases and J by 2 bases, leaving 17 bases between them. The CDR3: CAISESGGDPRTGANVLTF. CDR3 nucleotides: TGTGCCATCAGTGAGTCGGGGGGAGACCCACGAACTGGGGCCAACGTCCTGACTTTC.

This chain uses TRBV28 with TRBJ1-1; weak D call: TRBD1 (6 bases). CDR1 and CDR2 (germline): MDHEN, SYDVKM. V was shortened by 3 bases and J by 5 bases, with 13 bases between the two germline ends. The CDR3 runs to 14 residues. Here the CDR3 reads CASSFGRGWTEAFF. The CDR3 bases are TGTGCCAGCAGTTTCGGAAGGGGGTGGACTGAAGCTTTCTTT.